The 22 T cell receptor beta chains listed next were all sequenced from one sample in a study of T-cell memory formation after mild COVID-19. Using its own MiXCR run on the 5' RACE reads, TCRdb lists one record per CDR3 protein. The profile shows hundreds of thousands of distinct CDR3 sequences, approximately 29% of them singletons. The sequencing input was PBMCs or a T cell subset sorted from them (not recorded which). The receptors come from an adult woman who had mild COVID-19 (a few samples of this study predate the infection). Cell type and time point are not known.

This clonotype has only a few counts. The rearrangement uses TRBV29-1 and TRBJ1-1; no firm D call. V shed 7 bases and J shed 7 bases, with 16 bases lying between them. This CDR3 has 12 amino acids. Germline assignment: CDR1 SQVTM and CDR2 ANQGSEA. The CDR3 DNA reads TGCAGCGCTACAAGGGTCCAATTTGAAGCTTTCTTT. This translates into CSATRVQFEAFF.

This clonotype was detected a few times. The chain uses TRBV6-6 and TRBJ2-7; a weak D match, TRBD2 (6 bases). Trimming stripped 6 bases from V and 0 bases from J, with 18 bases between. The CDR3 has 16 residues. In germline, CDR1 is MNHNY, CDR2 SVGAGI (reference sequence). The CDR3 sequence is CASSTFSGRSSYEQYF. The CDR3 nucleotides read TGTGCCAGCAGCACCTTTAGCGGCCGCAGCTCCTACGAGCAGTACTTC.

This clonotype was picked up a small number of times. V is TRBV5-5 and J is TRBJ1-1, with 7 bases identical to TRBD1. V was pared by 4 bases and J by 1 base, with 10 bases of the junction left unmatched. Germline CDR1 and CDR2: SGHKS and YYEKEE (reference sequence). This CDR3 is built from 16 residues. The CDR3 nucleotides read TGTGCCAGCAGCCAAGACAGGGTAAGGGGGAACACTGAAGCTTTCTTT. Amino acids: CASSQDRVRGNTEAFF.

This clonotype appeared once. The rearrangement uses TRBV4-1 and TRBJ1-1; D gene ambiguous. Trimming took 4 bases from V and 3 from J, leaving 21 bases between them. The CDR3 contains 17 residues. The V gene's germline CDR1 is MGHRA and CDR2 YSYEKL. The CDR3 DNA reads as TGCGCCAGCAGCCCCCCCGGGGTAGGGCGATGGGACACTGAAGCTTTCTTT. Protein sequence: CASSPPGVGRWDTEAFF.

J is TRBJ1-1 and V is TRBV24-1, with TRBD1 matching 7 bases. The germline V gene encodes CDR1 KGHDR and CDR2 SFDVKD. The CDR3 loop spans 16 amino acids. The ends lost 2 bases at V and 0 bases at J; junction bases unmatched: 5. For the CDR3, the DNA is TGTGCCACCAGTGATTCCGGACAGGCCATGAACACTGAAGCTTTCTTT. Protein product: CATSDSGQAMNTEAFF.

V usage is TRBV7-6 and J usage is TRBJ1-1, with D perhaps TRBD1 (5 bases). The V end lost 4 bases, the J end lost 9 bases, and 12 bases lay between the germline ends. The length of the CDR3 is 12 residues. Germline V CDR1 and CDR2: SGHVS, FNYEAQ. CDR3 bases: TGTGCCAGCAGCTCCCCGGACAAGAAAGCTTTCTTT. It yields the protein CASSSPDKKAFF.

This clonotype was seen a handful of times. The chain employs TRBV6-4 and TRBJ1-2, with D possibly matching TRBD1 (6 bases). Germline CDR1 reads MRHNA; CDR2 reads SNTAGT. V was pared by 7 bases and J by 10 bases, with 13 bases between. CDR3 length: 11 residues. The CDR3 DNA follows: TGTGCCAGCATTCGGGGGCCGACCTACACCTTC. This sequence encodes CASIRGPTYTF.

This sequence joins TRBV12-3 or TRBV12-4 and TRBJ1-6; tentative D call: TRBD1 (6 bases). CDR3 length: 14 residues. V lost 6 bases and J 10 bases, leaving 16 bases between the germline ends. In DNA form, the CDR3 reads TGTGCCAGCAGCGCCGGGACACACGAGTCACCCCTCCACTTT. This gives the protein CASSAGTHESPLHF.

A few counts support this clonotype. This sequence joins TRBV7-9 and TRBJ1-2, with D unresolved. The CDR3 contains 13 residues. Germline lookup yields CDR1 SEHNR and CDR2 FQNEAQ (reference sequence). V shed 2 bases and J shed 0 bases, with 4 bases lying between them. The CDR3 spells CASSLQANYGYTF. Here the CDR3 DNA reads TGTGCCAGCAGCTTACAGGCTAACTATGGCTACACCTTC.

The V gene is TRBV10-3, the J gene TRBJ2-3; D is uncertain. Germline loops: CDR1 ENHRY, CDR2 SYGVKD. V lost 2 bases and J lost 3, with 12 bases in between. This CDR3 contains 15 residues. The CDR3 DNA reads TGTGCCATCAGTGAGGCTGGCAGGCCGACAGATACGCAGTATTTT. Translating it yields CAISEAGRPTDTQYF.

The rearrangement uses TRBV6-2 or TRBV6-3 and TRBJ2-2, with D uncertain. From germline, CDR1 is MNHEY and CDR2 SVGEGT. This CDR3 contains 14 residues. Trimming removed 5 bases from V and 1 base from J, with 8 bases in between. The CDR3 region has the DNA TGTGCCAGCAGTCCTAGGATGAACACCGGGGAGCTGTTTTTT. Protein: CASSPRMNTGELFF.

The CDR3 coding sequence is TGTGCCTGGAGTGTACGCGGGAGGCTCCAAGAGACCCAGTACTTC. This gives the protein CAWSVRGRLQETQYF. The chain combines TRBV30 with TRBJ2-5; 8 bases are shared with TRBD2. The CDR3 extends over 15 amino acids. The V gene's germline CDR1 is GTSNPN and CDR2 SVGIG (reference sequence). With V trimmed by 0 bases and J by 1 base, 4 bases remained unmatched.

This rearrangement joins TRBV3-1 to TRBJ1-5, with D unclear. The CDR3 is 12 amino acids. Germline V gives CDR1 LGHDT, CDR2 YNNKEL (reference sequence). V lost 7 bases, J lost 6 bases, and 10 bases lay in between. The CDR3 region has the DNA TGTGCCAGCACCCCCTTGCGTCAGCCCCAGCATTTT. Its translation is CASTPLRQPQHF.

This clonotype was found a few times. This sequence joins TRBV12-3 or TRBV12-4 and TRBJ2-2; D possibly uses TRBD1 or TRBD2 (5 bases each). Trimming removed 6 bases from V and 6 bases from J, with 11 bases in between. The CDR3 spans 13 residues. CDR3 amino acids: CASRSQGAGELFF. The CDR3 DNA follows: TGTGCCAGCAGGTCGCAGGGAGCCGGGGAGCTGTTTTTT.

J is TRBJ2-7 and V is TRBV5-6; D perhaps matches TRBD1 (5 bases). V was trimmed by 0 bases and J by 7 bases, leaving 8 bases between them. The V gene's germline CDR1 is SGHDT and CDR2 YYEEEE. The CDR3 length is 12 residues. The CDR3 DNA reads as TGTGCCAGCAGCTTGGATGGGGCTGAGCAGTACTTC. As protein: CASSLDGAEQYF.

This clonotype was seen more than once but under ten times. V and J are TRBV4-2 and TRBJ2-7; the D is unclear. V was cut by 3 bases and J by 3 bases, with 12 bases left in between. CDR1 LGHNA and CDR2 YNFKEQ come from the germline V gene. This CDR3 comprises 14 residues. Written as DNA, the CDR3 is TGTGCCAGCAGCCAGCAGCCTGGAGACTACGAGCAGTACTTC. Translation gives CASSQQPGDYEQYF.

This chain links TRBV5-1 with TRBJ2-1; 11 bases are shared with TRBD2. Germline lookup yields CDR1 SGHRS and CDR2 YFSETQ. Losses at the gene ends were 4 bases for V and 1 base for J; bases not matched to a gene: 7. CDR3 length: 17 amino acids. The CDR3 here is CASSHALAGESYNEQFF. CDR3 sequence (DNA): TGCGCCAGCAGCCACGCACTAGCGGGAGAATCCTACAATGAGCAGTTCTTC.

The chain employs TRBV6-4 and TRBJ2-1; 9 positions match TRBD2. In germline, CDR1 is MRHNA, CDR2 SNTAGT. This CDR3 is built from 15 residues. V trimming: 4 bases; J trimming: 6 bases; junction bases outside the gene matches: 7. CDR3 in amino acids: CASSAHSGSSNEQFF. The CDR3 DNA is TGTGCCAGCAGTGCCCATAGCGGGAGTAGCAATGAGCAGTTCTTC.

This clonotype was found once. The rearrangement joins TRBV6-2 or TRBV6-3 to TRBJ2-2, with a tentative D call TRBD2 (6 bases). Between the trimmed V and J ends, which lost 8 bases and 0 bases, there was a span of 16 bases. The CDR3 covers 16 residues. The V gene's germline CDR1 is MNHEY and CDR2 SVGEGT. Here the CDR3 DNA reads TGTGCCAGCTTTCGTGGGGCGGGGACGAACACCGGGGAGCTGTTTTTT. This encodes CASFRGAGTNTGELFF.

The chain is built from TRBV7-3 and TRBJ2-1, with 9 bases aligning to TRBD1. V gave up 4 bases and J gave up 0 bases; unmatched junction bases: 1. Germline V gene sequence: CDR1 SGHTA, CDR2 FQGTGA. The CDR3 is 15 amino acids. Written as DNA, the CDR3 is TGTGCCAGCAGCTCACAGGGGGCCTCCTACAATGAGCAGTTCTTC. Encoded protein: CASSSQGASYNEQFF.

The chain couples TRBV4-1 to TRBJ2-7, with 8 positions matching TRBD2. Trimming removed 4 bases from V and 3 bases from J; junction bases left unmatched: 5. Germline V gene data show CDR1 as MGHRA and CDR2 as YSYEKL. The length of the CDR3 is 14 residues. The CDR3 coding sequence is TGCGCCAGCAGCCTTTCGGGGGGGGACTACGAGCAGTACTTC. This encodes CASSLSGGDYEQYF.

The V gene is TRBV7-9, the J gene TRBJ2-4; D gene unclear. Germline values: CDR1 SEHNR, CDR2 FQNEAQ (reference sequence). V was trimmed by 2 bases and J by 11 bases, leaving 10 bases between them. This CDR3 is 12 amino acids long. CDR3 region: CASSLQNWVQYF. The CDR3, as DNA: TGTGCCAGCAGCTTACAGAATTGGGTTCAGTACTTC. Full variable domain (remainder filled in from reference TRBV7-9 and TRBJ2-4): DTGVSQNPRHKITKRGQNVTFRCDPISEHNRLYWYRQTLGQGPEFLTYFQNEAQLEKSRLLSDRFSAERPKGSFSTLEIQRTEQGDSAMYLCASSLQNWVQYFGAGTRLSVL.